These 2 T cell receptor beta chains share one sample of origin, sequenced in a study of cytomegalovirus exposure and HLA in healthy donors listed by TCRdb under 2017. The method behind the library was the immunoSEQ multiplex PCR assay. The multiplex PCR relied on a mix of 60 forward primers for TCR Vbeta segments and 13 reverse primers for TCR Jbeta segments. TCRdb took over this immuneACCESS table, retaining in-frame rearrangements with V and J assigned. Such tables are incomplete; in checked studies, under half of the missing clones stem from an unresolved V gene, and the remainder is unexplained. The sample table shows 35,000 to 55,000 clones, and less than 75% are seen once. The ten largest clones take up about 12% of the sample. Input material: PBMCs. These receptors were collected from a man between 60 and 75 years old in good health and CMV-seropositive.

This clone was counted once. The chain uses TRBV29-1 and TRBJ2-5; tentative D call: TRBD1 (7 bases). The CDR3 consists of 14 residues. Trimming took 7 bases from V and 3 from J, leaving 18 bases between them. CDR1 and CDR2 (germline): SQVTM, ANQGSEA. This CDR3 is CSGAGTASEETQYF. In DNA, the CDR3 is TGCAGCGGAGCCGGGACAGCTAGCGAAGAGACCCAGTACTTC.

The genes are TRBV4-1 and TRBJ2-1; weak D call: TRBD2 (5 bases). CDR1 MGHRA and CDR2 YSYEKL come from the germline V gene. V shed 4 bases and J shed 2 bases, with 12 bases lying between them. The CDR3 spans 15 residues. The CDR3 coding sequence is TGCGCCAGCAGCCTCGACACGAGGGCCTACAATGAGCAGTTCTTC. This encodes CASSLDTRAYNEQFF.